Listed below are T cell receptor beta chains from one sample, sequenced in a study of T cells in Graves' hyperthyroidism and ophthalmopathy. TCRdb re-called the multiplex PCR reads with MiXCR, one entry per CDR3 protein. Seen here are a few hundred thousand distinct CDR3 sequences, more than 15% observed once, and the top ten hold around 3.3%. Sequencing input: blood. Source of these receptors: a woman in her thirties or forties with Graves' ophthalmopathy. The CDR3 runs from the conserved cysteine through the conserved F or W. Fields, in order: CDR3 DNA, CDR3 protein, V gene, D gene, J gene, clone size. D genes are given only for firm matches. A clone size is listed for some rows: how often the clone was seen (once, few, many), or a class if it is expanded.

TGCGCCAGCAGCTTCGGGACACCCAAGAACACTGAAGCTTTCTTT,CASSFGTPKNTEAFF,TRBV5-1,-,TRBJ1-1,many
TGTGCCAGCAGTTTCGCCACAGCACAGGGGGCTAACTATGGCTACACCTTC,CASSFATAQGANYGYTF,TRBV27,TRBD1,TRBJ1-2,-
TGTGCCAGCAGCCTCGGGCCGGGAGTCGGTTCCGAGCAGTTCTTC,CASSLGPGVGSEQFF,TRBV3-1,-,TRBJ2-1,many
TGTGCCAGCAGTCCCGGACTAGTCAACTACGAGCAGTACTTC,CASSPGLVNYEQYF,TRBV4-2,TRBD2,TRBJ2-7,-
TGTGCCATCAGGAGCGGGGGAGAGCACAAAGATACGCAGTATTTT,CAIRSGGEHKDTQYF,TRBV10-3,TRBD2,TRBJ2-3,-
TGTGCCAGCAGCTTAGTAGGTAGTAGGCTAAGACCTCTTTATGAGCAGTTCTTC,CASSLVGSRLRPLYEQFF,TRBV7-8,-,TRBJ2-1,many
TGCGCCAGCAGTCCGTTCGGGACAGGCGATCAGCCCCAGCATTTT,CASSPFGTGDQPQHF,TRBV4-1,TRBD1,TRBJ1-5,once
TGTGCCAGCGCTCGGCGGGGGGTTTCTTTTAGCAATGAGCAGTTCTTC,CASARRGVSFSNEQFF,TRBV2,TRBD2,TRBJ2-1,many
TGTGCCAGCTCCGTGGGACAGGGGGGGAACACTGAAGCTTTCTTT,CASSVGQGGNTEAFF,TRBV18,TRBD1,TRBJ1-1,-
TGCAGCGCCAATCCGGGACTAGCGGTCGCAGATACGCAGTATTTT,CSANPGLAVADTQYF,TRBV29-1,TRBD2,TRBJ2-3,many
TGCGCCAGCAGGGATCTGGGCTCCTACGAGCAGTACTTC,CASRDLGSYEQYF,TRBV5-1,-,TRBJ2-7,-
TGTGCCAGCAGCTTCCCCTCCCCCTCTGGGGCCAACGTCCTGACTTTC,CASSFPSPSGANVLTF,TRBV7-2,-,TRBJ2-6,-
TGTGCCAGCAGCGCGTTGGGGGCGGGCAGAGAGACCCAGTACTTC,CASSALGAGRETQYF,TRBV9,-,TRBJ2-5,-
TGTGCCAGCAGCTTAGTTAGCGGGAGTGAGTATGAGCAGTTCTTC,CASSLVSGSEYEQFF,TRBV11-2,TRBD2,TRBJ2-1,many
TGTGCCATCAGTGAGTCGGCGAGGACAGGGGGAACAGATACGCAGTATTTT,CAISESARTGGTDTQYF,TRBV10-3,TRBD1,TRBJ2-3,many
TGTGCCAACATCAGGGCCAGGGGGTCCTACGAGCAGTACTTC,CANIRARGSYEQYF,TRBV28,TRBD1,TRBJ2-7,few
TGTGCCAGCAGTTGGGGACAGGGGGTCTCCTACGAGCAGTACTTC,CASSWGQGVSYEQYF,TRBV6-1,TRBD1,TRBJ2-7,many
TGTGCCAGCAGCCTTACAGGGGGCTTAGGGGACGCTGAAGCTTTCTTT,CASSLTGGLGDAEAFF,TRBV6-1,TRBD1,TRBJ1-1,many
TGCAGTGCTAGTTTAATCCGGGGACTAGCGGGAGGGCCCAACAATGAGCAGTTCTTC,CSASLIRGLAGGPNNEQFF,TRBV20-1,TRBD2,TRBJ2-1,many
TGTGCCAGCAGCTTAGGCGGGGGGGTATACAATGAGCAGTTCTTC,CASSLGGGVYNEQFF,TRBV7-3,TRBD2,TRBJ2-1,many
TGCAGTGCTAGAGATTTCCCGCGGGAGGCCCTCGCCTACGAGCAGTACTTC,CSARDFPREALAYEQYF,TRBV20-1,TRBD2,TRBJ2-7,-
TGTGCCAGCAGTTCACAGGGGGAAACACTCCGTTCACCCCTCCACTTT,CASSSQGETLRSPLHF,TRBV6-1,TRBD1,TRBJ1-6,many
TGCAGTGCTAGAAATCTAGCGGGAGTAAGTAATGAGCAGTTCTTC,CSARNLAGVSNEQFF,TRBV20-1,TRBD2,TRBJ2-1,-
TGTGCCAGCAGTGGCGGGACAGCGAACACTGAAGCTTTCTTT,CASSGGTANTEAFF,TRBV28,TRBD1,TRBJ1-1,many
TGTGCCAGCAGCTTATGGACAGGGAGCTACGAGCAGTACTTC,CASSLWTGSYEQYF,TRBV11-2,TRBD1,TRBJ2-7,many
TGTGCCTGGAGTATCACCGGACAGGGTACGCAGTATTTT,CAWSITGQGTQYF,TRBV30,TRBD1,TRBJ2-3,-
TGTGCCAGCAGCAAAAGGGTCGATGAGCAGTTCTTC,CASSKRVDEQFF,TRBV12-3/TRBV12-4,-,TRBJ2-1,-
TGTGCCAGCGGACAGACCTCTGGAAACACCATATATTTT,CASGQTSGNTIYF,TRBV2,-,TRBJ1-3,few
TGTGCCAGCAGCCTCGACCCCAAATATGGCTACACCTTC,CASSLDPKYGYTF,TRBV12-3/TRBV12-4,-,TRBJ1-2,many
TGTGCCAGCACTGCCGTTAGAAATTCACCCCTCCACTTT,CASTAVRNSPLHF,TRBV2,-,TRBJ1-6,few
TGCGCCAGCGCCTCCGGGCCGTCGAACACCGGGGAGCTGTTTTTT,CASASGPSNTGELFF,TRBV5-1,-,TRBJ2-2,-
TGCAGCAGCGGGGACCAGACTGAAGCTTTCTTT,CSSGDQTEAFF,TRBV29-1,-,TRBJ1-1,-
TGTGCCAGCAGCCAAGATCGAGGGGTGACAGGGAGTCCGAGTTCACCCCTCCACTTT,CASSQDRGVTGSPSSPLHF,TRBV3-1,TRBD1,TRBJ1-6,few
TGCGCCAGCAGCCGGGACATCTCGACCAAAAACATTCAGTACTTC,CASSRDISTKNIQYF,TRBV10-1,-,TRBJ2-4,many
TGTGCCAGCAGGGGACAGGGGTTAGGCTACACCTTC,CASRGQGLGYTF,TRBV12-3/TRBV12-4,TRBD1,TRBJ1-2,few